This TCR beta chain originates from a study of neurological immune-mediated disorders. Study results and caveats: There were no CDR3 amino acid sequences shared by expanded clones across subjects, a result suggesting private repertoires in all groups. The multiple sclerosis repertoire cluster had no association with any clinical or MRI feature. Healthy controls had more TCR clonal expansion than multiple sclerosis, which showed the least, whereas HTLV-1-associated myelopathy showed the most.

5'RACE with 10-nucleotide random UMIs generated the cDNA. Each CDR3 protein is one row after TCRdb ran MiXCR on the 5' RACE reads. The table includes more than 45,000 distinct CDR3 sequences, about 3% detected once. This clonotype was seen at least ten times. Its specificity is not known. With 4 bases clipped from V and 6 bases from J, the junction kept 14 bases outside the gene matches. Germline V gene sequence: CDR1 MNHEY, CDR2 SVGAGI. CDR3 length: 17 amino acids. Sequenced sample: PBMCs. This TCR came from a man aged 35-49 years with multiple sclerosis. The gene calls are TRBV6-5 and TRBJ2-3; 9 bases align to TRBD2. In nucleotides, the CDR3 is TGTGCCAGCAGTTCCCCTGGCCTTAGCGGGGGTGGTGATACGCAGTATTTT. Translated, it gives CASSSPGLSGGGDTQYF.